Below are 22 T cell receptor beta chains sequenced from a single sample in a study of cytomegalovirus exposure and HLA in healthy donors. The study ran its PCR with 60 Vbeta and 13 Jbeta primers. The table came from immunoSEQ multiplex PCR; TCRdb's copy has only in-frame clones and leaves some out. The sample consists of about 150,000 clones, 87% of them appearing once. The sequencing sample was made of PBMCs. These TCRs come from a woman aged 30 to 39 in good health and CMV-seronegative.

The chain recombines TRBV7-9 with TRBJ1-6, with D perhaps TRBD1 (5 bases). V was clipped by 1 base and J by 7 bases, with 8 bases between them. The CDR3 contains 14 residues. The germline V gene encodes CDR1 SEHNR and CDR2 FQNEAQ (reference sequence). The CDR3 sequence is CASSLEGNNSPLHF. The DNA of the CDR3 is TGTGCCAGCAGCTTAGAGGGGAACAATTCACCCCTCCACTTT. Variable domain in full (rest from reference TRBV7-9 and TRBJ1-6): DTGVSQNPRHKITKRGQNVTFRCDPISEHNRLYWYRQTLGQGPEFLTYFQNEAQLEKSRLLSDRFSAERPKGSFSTLEIQRTEQGDSAMYLCASSLEGNNSPLHFGNGTRLTVT.

J is TRBJ2-5 and V is TRBV2; the D is unclear. CDR3 length: 14 amino acids. CDR1 is SNHLY and CDR2 is FYNNEI in the germline V gene. V lost 6 bases, J lost 0 bases, and 11 bases lay in between. DNA of the CDR3: TGTGCCAGCAGGGCAGACTGGAACCAAGAGACCCAGTACTTC. Amino acid sequence: CASRADWNQETQYF.

J is TRBJ2-2 and V is TRBV6-1; 9 nucleotides agree with TRBD1. Trimming removed 8 bases from V and 6 bases from J; junction bases left unmatched: 4. Per the germline V gene, CDR1 is MNHNS and CDR2 is SASEGT. The CDR3 consists of 13 residues. Written as DNA, the CDR3 is TGTGCCAGCGACAGGGGGTCGGCCGGGGAGCTGTTTTTT. Residues: CASDRGSAGELFF.

The V and J genes are TRBV7-2 and TRBJ2-7; a possible D gene is TRBD1 (6 bases). CDR3 length equals 13 residues. The germline V gene has CDR1 SGHTA and CDR2 FQGNSA. Trimming removed 5 bases at V and 5 bases at J, with 13 bases between. The CDR3 nucleotides read TGTGCCAGCAGCGCCGGACAGTACCACGAGCAGTACTTC. As protein: CASSAGQYHEQYF.

V is TRBV27 and J is TRBJ2-3; weak D call: TRBD2 (6 bases). V was pared by 6 bases and J by 0 bases, with 10 bases between. The CDR3 has 14 amino acids. Per the germline V gene, CDR1 is MNHEY and CDR2 is SMNVEV (reference sequence). The CDR3 here is CASRVRGSTDTQYF. The CDR3, as DNA: TGTGCCAGCAGGGTCCGGGGGAGCACAGATACGCAGTATTTT.

The V and J genes are TRBV9 and TRBJ1-1; D is perhaps TRBD1 (5 bases). CDR1 is SGDLS and CDR2 is YYNGEE in the germline V gene. The CDR3 spans 15 residues. Between the trimmed V and J ends, which lost 0 bases and 3 bases, there was a span of 12 bases. The CDR3 DNA is TGTGCCAGCAGCGTAGGGCTATGGGGGGACACTGAAGCTTTCTTT. As protein: CASSVGLWGDTEAFF.

The chain employs TRBV30 and TRBJ2-5; 8 bases are a match to TRBD1. With 5 bases clipped from V and 5 bases from J, the junction kept 10 bases outside the gene matches. CDR3 length equals 14 residues. Per germline, CDR1 GTSNPN and CDR2 SVGIG (reference sequence). CDR3 sequence: CAWGPRGPRETQYF. CDR3 bases: TGTGCCTGGGGTCCCAGGGGGCCTCGGGAGACCCAGTACTTC.

The chain joins TRBV28 to TRBJ1-4, with 8 positions matching TRBD1. This CDR3 has 16 amino acids. Trimming cost V 7 bases and J 2 bases; bases outside gene matches: 9. Germline V gene lookup returns CDR1 MDHEN and CDR2 SYDVKM. CDR3 in amino acids: CASTPWTGRTNEKLFF. The CDR3 coding sequence is TGTGCCAGCACCCCATGGACAGGGAGGACTAATGAAAAACTGTTTTTT.

This clone was counted between two and nine times. V usage is TRBV2 and J usage is TRBJ1-1, with TRBD1 identical over 7 bases. The V segment lost 10 bases and the J segment 0 bases; nucleotides outside the gene matches: 8. Germline V CDR1 and CDR2: SNHLY, FYNNEI. The CDR3 spans 14 residues. CDR3 sequence (DNA): TGTGCCACCTCGGACAGGCCCTTGAACACTGAAGCTTTCTTT. Protein: CATSDRPLNTEAFF.

The chain joins TRBV6-6 to TRBJ2-3; 9 nucleotides match TRBD2. Trimming removed 5 bases from V and 4 bases from J; junction bases left unmatched: 7. Per the germline V gene, CDR1 is MNHNY and CDR2 is SVGAGI (reference sequence). The CDR3 spans 15 residues. CDR3 DNA: TGTGCCAGCAGTCTGATGGGACTAGCACCAGATACGCAGTATTTT. It specifies CASSLMGLAPDTQYF.

This clone is a singleton in its sample. In DNA, the CDR3 is TGTGCCAGTAGTATCGAGGGACAGGGAAGCTCCTACGAGCAGTACTTC. The encoded protein is CASSIEGQGSSYEQYF. The V and J genes are TRBV19 and TRBJ2-7; 9 nucleotides match TRBD1. V was pared by 3 bases and J by 0 bases, with 6 bases of the junction left unmatched. CDR1 LNHDA and CDR2 SQIVND come from the germline V gene (reference sequence). This CDR3 is 16 amino acids long.

The CDR3 reads CASSYIGREADTQYF. CDR3 DNA sequence: TGTGCCAGCAGTTATATCGGGAGGGAAGCAGATACGCAGTATTTT. The gene calls are TRBV6-5 and TRBJ2-3; the match to TRBD2 covers 8 bases. The CDR3 length is 15 residues. Per germline, CDR1 MNHEY and CDR2 SVGAGI. V was clipped by 3 bases and J by 4 bases; unmatched bases: 6.

The chain is built from TRBV28 and TRBJ2-2; D perhaps matches TRBD1 (8 bases). There are 14 residues in the CDR3. The V and J ends lost 7 bases and 5 bases respectively, with 14 bases between them. Germline lookup yields CDR1 MDHEN and CDR2 SYDVKM. In DNA, the CDR3 is TGTGCCAGCATCACAGGGGGGGTAACCGGGGAGCTGTTTTTT. Translation: CASITGGVTGELFF. Together with reference TRBV28 and TRBJ2-2, the CDR3 gives the full variable domain: DVKVTQSSRYLVKRTGEKVFLECVQDMDHENMFWYRQDPGLGLRLIYFSYDVKMKEKGDIPEGYSVSREKKERFSLILESASTNQTSMYLCASITGGVTGELFFGEGSRLTVL.

The rearrangement joins TRBV15 to TRBJ1-2, with D perhaps matching TRBD1 (5 bases). Trimming removed 0 bases at V and 3 bases at J, with 8 bases between. Germline V gene data show CDR1 as LNHNV and CDR2 as YYDKDF (reference sequence). CDR3 length: 14 amino acids. CDR3 coding DNA: TGTGCCACCAGCAGAGATATAGGGGACTATGGCTACACCTTC. Protein product: CATSRDIGDYGYTF.

J is TRBJ2-7 and V is TRBV18; 9 bases align to TRBD1. Germline V CDR1 and CDR2: KGHSH, LQKENI. V was clipped by 3 bases and J by 6 bases; unmatched bases: 12. This CDR3 is built from 16 residues. The DNA of the CDR3 is TGTGCCAGCTCACCCTCGAACGGACAGGGGCTGGGCGAGCAGTACTTC. This gives the protein CASSPSNGQGLGEQYF.

V is TRBV7-9 and J is TRBJ2-7, with D unresolved. The CDR3 runs 14 residues. CDR1 and CDR2 (germline): SEHNR, FQNEAQ (reference sequence). Trimming took 5 bases from V and 4 from J, leaving 15 bases between them. CDR3 amino acids: CASSASLRVYEQYF. Written as DNA, the CDR3 is TGTGCCAGCAGCGCCTCCCTTCGGGTTTACGAGCAGTACTTC.

For this clone: Additional DNA sequences in this sample encode the identical CDR3. CDR3: CASSLGTSGSTDTQYF. The CDR3 nucleotides are TGTGCCAGCAGCTTGGGGACTAGCGGGAGTACAGATACGCAGTATTTT. The genes are TRBV5-6 and TRBJ2-3, with 13 bases aligning to TRBD2. CDR1 and CDR2 (germline): SGHDT, YYEEEE. The CDR3 is made up of 16 amino acids. V was pared by 0 bases and J by 3 bases, with 1 base of the junction left unmatched.

V is TRBV5-5 and J is TRBJ1-6; 8 bases agree with TRBD1. Germline CDR1 and CDR2: SGHKS and YYEKEE (reference sequence). The CDR3 consists of 16 residues. The V and J ends lost 3 bases and 7 bases, in that order; junction bases with no gene match: 9. This CDR3 reads CASSWAGQGQNSPLHF. The CDR3 DNA is TGTGCCAGCAGCTGGGCAGGACAGGGTCAGAATTCACCCCTCCACTTT.

This chain connects TRBV1 to TRBJ1-2. TRBV1 is assigned pseudogene status. The CDR3 extends over 12 amino acids. CDR3 sequence (DNA): TGCACCAGCAGCCAGCGGAGGGATGGCTACACCTTC. Translated: CTSSQRRDGYTF.

This sequence joins TRBV5-1 and TRBJ1-6; 9 nucleotides agree with TRBD1. Germline CDR1 SGHRS, CDR2 YFSETQ. The CDR3 length is 18 residues. Trimming removed 4 bases from V and 9 bases from J; junction bases left unmatched: 17. The CDR3 region is CASSRSIEQGAPGSPLHF. The DNA of the CDR3 is TGCGCCAGCAGCCGTTCCATCGAACAGGGGGCGCCCGGTTCACCCCTCCACTTT.

This chain links TRBV28 with TRBJ1-2; no definite D call. Trimming removed 1 base from V and 7 bases from J, with 10 bases in between. The germline V gene encodes CDR1 MDHEN and CDR2 SYDVKM. CDR3 length equals 13 residues. The CDR3 DNA is TGTGCCAGCAGTTTATTCAGAGGGTTTGGCTACACCTTC. Translating gives CASSLFRGFGYTF.

The genes are TRBV7-9 and TRBJ2-1, with 8 bases lining up with TRBD2. Germline CDR1 is SEHNR and CDR2 is FQNEAQ (reference sequence). The junction had 16 bases not matched to a gene; V was cut back by 5 bases and J by 7 bases. This CDR3 is built from 17 residues. The CDR3 region has the DNA TGTGCCAGCAGCCGCCCCCCGGGGGAGCGGGAGTTAAATGAGCAGTTCTTC. This translates into CASSRPPGERELNEQFF.